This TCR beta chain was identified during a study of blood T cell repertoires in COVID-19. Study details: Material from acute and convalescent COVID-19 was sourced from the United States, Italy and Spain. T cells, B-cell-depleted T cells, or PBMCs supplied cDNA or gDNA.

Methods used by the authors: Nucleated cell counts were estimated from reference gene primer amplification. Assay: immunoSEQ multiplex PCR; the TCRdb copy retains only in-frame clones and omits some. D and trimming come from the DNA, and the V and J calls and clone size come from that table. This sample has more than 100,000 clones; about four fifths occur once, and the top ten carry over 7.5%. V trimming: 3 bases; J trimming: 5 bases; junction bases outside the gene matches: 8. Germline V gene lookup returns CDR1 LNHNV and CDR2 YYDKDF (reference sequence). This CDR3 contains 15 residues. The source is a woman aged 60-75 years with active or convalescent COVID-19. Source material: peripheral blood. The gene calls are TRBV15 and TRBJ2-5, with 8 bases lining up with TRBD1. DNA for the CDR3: TGTGCCACCAGCAGTCGTGCAGGGGGCAAGGAGACCCAGTACTTC. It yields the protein CATSSRAGGKETQYF. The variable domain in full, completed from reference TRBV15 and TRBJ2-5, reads DAMVIQNPRYQVTQFGKPVTLSCSQTLNHNVMYWYQQKSSQAPKLLFHYYDKDFNNEADTPDNFQSRRPNTSFCFLDIRSPGLGDTAMYLCATSSRAGGKETQYFGPGTRLLVL.